Listed here are 8 T cell receptor beta chains from one sample, sequenced in a study of CD8+ T cells in alopecia areata. In alopecia areata patients, both lesional scalp punch biopsies and peripheral blood were collected. Investigators isolated RNA and reverse transcribed it into cDNA to act as the sequencing template. Generated by immunoSEQ multiplex PCR, the TCRdb table keeps only in-frame clones and is missing some. This table has 9,000 to 13,000 clones, around three fifths appearing once. This specimen was skin, taken at week 0. These receptors were obtained from a human donor with alopecia areata.

The chain employs TRBV9 and TRBJ2-1; 8 bases fit TRBD1. The V gene's germline CDR1 is SGDLS and CDR2 YYNGEE. With 0 bases clipped from V and 0 bases from J, the junction kept 2 bases outside the gene matches. The CDR3 spans 16 residues. The CDR3 region is CASSVAGQGSYNEQFF. The CDR3 bases are TGTGCCAGCAGCGTAGCTGGACAGGGCTCCTACAATGAGCAGTTCTTC.

This clone was counted between two and nine times. The rearrangement links TRBV27 to TRBJ1-2; 7 bases fit TRBD1. CDR3 length: 13 amino acids. The J segment lost 6 bases and the V segment lost 2 bases, leaving 3 bases of the junction unmatched. Germline V gene lookup returns CDR1 MNHEY and CDR2 SMNVEV (reference sequence). The CDR3: CASSLRGGDGYTF. The CDR3 nucleotides are TGTGCCAGCAGTTTAAGAGGGGGCGATGGCTACACCTTC.

This chain uses TRBV5-1 with TRBJ2-3; 10 nucleotides agree with TRBD1. The germline V gene has CDR1 SGHRS and CDR2 YFSETQ. This CDR3 region has 18 residues. Trimming took 7 bases from V and 5 from J; bases not matched to a gene: 19. The CDR3 sequence is CASHIGYSRDRGRDTQYF. The DNA for the CDR3 is TGCGCCAGCCACATAGGATATTCCCGGGACAGGGGTCGAGATACGCAGTATTTT.

The CDR3 bases are TGTGCCAGCAGCCTGGGGTTTACCGGGGAGCTGTTTTTT. Encoded protein: CASSLGFTGELFF. V and J are TRBV11-2 and TRBJ2-2, with no clear D. Germline CDR1 SGHAT, CDR2 FQNNGV. This CDR3 has 13 residues. Trimming removed 5 bases at V and 5 bases at J, with 9 bases between.

This clone was observed a single time. One end of the junction fails to match germline, which may point to a read error. The V and J genes are TRBV6-6 and TRBJ2-3; 8 bases are shared with TRBD1. The CDR3 spans 15 residues. Germline values: CDR1 MNHNY, CDR2 SVGAGI (reference sequence). The CDR3 sequence: CAGSPDRESTDTQYF. Here the CDR3 DNA reads TGTGCCGGCAGCCCGGACAGGGAATCCACAGATACGCAGTATTTT.

The rearrangement links TRBV6-1 to TRBJ2-3, with 13 bases aligning to TRBD2. Germline CDR1 and CDR2: MNHNS and SASEGT. J lost 4 bases, V lost 2 bases, and 9 bases had no gene match. The length of the CDR3 is 18 residues. Here the CDR3 reads CASSEFTSGGAFPDTQYF. CDR3 sequence (DNA): TGTGCCAGCAGTGAATTCACTAGCGGGGGGGCGTTCCCAGATACGCAGTATTTT.

This clone was recorded a few times. This chain links TRBV5-1 with TRBJ1-1, with D possibly matching TRBD1 (5 bases). This CDR3 comprises 15 residues. Trimming stripped 3 bases from V and 0 bases from J, with 12 bases between. The V gene's germline CDR1 is SGHRS and CDR2 YFSETQ. The CDR3: CASSSGGEMNTEAFF. The CDR3, as DNA: TGCGCCAGCAGCTCCGGGGGAGAAATGAACACTGAAGCTTTCTTT. Drawing the rest from reference TRBV5-1 and TRBJ1-1, the complete variable domain is KAGVTQTPRYLIKTRGQQVTLSCSPISGHRSVSWYQQTPGQGLQFLFEYFSETQRNKGNFPGRFSGRQFSNSRSEMNVSTLELGDSALYLCASSSGGEMNTEAFFGQGTRLTVV.

The table lists this clone with a few counts. V and J are TRBV5-5 and TRBJ2-3, with a tentative D call TRBD1 (6 bases). Per the germline V gene, CDR1 is SGHKS and CDR2 is YYEKEE (reference sequence). The CDR3 sequence is 13 residues long. V dropped 5 bases and J dropped 5 bases, with 12 bases sitting between them. CDR3 nucleotide sequence: TGTGCCAGCAGTATTCAGGGGAAAGATACGCAGTATTTT. Encoded protein: CASSIQGKDTQYF.